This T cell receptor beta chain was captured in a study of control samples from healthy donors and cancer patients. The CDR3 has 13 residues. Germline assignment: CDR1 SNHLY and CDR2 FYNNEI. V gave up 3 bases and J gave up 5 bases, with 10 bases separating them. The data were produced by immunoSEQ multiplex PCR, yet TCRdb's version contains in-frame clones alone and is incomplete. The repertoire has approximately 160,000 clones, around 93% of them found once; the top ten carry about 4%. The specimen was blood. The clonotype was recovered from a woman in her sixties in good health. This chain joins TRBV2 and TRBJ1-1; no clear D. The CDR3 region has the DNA TGTGCCAGCAGTGACCGACGAGAAACTGAAGCTTTCTTT. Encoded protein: CASSDRRETEAFF.